The T cell receptor (beta chain) under discussion was sequenced for a study of CD8 T cell repertoires and HIV-1 epitope variants. Findings and limits, study-wide: The assay identified only TCR beta chains of antigen-proliferating T cells.

With regard to this clone: Its antigen is not known.

This CDR3 has 15 residues. Germline CDR1 and CDR2: MDHEN and SYDVKM. V was clipped by 2 bases and J by 3 bases, with 13 bases between them. Produced via immunoSEQ multiplex PCR; TCRdb's table is partial and in-frame only. The table has 4,500 to 5,000 clones, around 69% seen once. The chain combines TRBV28 with TRBJ1-1; the D gene is possibly TRBD1 (6 bases). The sample comprised cultured CD8+ T cells derived from PBMCs. The receptor comes from a male donor with HIV. CDR3 residues: CASSLTGYVDTEAFF. DNA for the CDR3: TGTGCCAGCAGTTTAACAGGGTATGTGGACACTGAAGCTTTCTTT.